This T cell receptor (delta chain) was captured in a study of gamma-delta chains in newborns, infants, children. Points on this clone: TCRdb assigns this DNA the protein of a much larger clone, which departs from its translation at residue 3; this likely reflects a read error, and the protein shown comes from translating the DNA.

Germline CDR1 reads GEAIGNYY; CDR2 reads EKD. The CDR3 totals 15 residues. TCRdb applied CATT to the reads for clone calling. The sample consists of about 1,400 delta-chain clones, 1.1% of them appearing once. This receptor was identified in a child in good health. The sequencing sample was made of blood. This chain uses TRDV2 with TRDJ1; 8 nucleotides match TRDD3. CDR3 DNA: TGTGCCAGTGACGCACTGGGGGCTAACACCGATAAACTCATCTTT. Amino acids: CASDALGANTDKLIF.